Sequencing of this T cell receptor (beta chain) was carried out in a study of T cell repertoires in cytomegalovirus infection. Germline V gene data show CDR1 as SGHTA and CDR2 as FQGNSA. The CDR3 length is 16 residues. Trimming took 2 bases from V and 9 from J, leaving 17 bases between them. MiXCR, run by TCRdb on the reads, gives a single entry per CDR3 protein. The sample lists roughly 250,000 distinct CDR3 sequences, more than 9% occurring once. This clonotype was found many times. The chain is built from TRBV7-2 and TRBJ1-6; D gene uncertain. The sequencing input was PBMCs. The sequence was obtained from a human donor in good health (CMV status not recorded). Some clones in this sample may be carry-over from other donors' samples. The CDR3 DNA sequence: TGTGCCAGCAGCTTACATCTTTTAAGGTCTAGTTCACCCCTCCACTTT. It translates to CASSLHLLRSSSPLHF.